The 32 T cell receptor beta chains given below trace back to one sample, sequenced in a study of cytomegalovirus exposure and HLA in healthy donors. Some clones are missing from TCRdb's copy, which holds only in-frame ones; the method was immunoSEQ multiplex PCR. The table lists roughly 310,000 clones, around 90% of them singletons, with around 0.96% in the top ten. Input material: PBMCs. Receptor source: a young man in good health and CMV-seronegative.

J is TRBJ1-2 and V is TRBV28, with TRBD1 matching 7 bases. Germline values: CDR1 MDHEN, CDR2 SYDVKM. The V and J ends lost 3 bases and 4 bases, in that order; junction bases with no gene match: 17. The CDR3 extends over 18 amino acids. The CDR3 DNA sequence: TGTGCCAGCAGTTTGTCCCATGGAGTTGGAGGGGGCGGCTATGGCTACACCTTC. It encodes CASSLSHGVGGGGYGYTF.

J is TRBJ1-1 and V is TRBV2; D unresolved. There are 15 residues in the CDR3. Trimming stripped 4 bases from V and 4 bases from J, with 16 bases between. The germline gives CDR1 SNHLY, CDR2 FYNNEI. DNA for the CDR3: TGTGCCAGCAGTGCGCAATGGCAGCGGGGCACTGAAGCTTTCTTT. Protein: CASSAQWQRGTEAFF.

V and J are TRBV28 and TRBJ1-5; D unresolved. The CDR3 loop spans 13 amino acids. In germline, CDR1 is MDHEN, CDR2 SYDVKM. V was shortened by 3 bases and J by 2 bases, with 5 bases between the two germline ends. CDR3 region: CASSFYGNQPQHF. The CDR3 DNA is TGTGCCAGCAGTTTCTACGGCAATCAGCCCCAGCATTTT.

The J gene is TRBJ2-3, the V gene TRBV7-8; D not certain. CDR3 length equals 13 residues. The V gene's germline CDR1 is SGHVS and CDR2 FQNEAQ. V was trimmed by 5 bases and J by 4 bases, leaving 10 bases between them. In nucleotides, the CDR3 is TGTGCCAGCAGCGCACAAGTGCCAGATACGCAGTATTTT. This codes for CASSAQVPDTQYF. The full variable domain, its missing parts supplied by reference TRBV7-8 and TRBJ2-3, is GAGVSQSPRYKVAKRGQDVALRCDPISGHVSLFWYQQALGQGPEFLTYFQNEAQLDKSGLPSDRFFAERPEGSVSTLKIQRTQQEDSAVYLCASSAQVPDTQYFGPGTRLTVL.

V gene TRBV5-5 combines with J gene TRBJ1-1, with D hard to call. V lost 2 bases to trimming and J lost 1 base, with 9 bases between them. CDR1 is SGHKS and CDR2 is YYEKEE in the germline V gene (reference sequence). The CDR3 length is 14 residues. CDR3 amino acids: CASSLYPPNTEAFF. The CDR3 nucleotides are TGTGCCAGCAGCTTATATCCTCCGAACACTGAAGCTTTCTTT.

The rearrangement uses TRBV5-1 and TRBJ1-4, with D unclear. The CDR3 is 15 amino acids. The germline V gene has CDR1 SGHRS and CDR2 YFSETQ. The V and J ends lost 0 bases and 1 base respectively, with 7 bases between them. The CDR3 DNA sequence: TGCGCCAGCAGCTTGGGGACTCAAACTAATGAAAAACTGTTTTTT. This translates into CASSLGTQTNEKLFF.

This clone has only a few counts. The rearrangement links TRBV10-1 to TRBJ1-2; D gene uncertain. V lost 0 bases and J lost 4, with 6 bases in between. The CDR3 runs 13 residues. Per the germline V gene, CDR1 is WNHNN and CDR2 is SYGVQD (reference sequence). The CDR3 region is CASSESTSYGYTF. The CDR3 DNA is TGCGCCAGCAGTGAGTCAACAAGCTATGGCTACACCTTC.

The chain employs TRBV18 and TRBJ1-1; D perhaps matches TRBD1 (5 bases). This CDR3 region has 14 residues. The germline V gene encodes CDR1 KGHSH and CDR2 LQKENI. Trimming stripped 4 bases from V and 3 bases from J, with 12 bases between. The CDR3 DNA reads TGTGCCAGCTCACTTTCCAGGGCAGACACTGAAGCTTTCTTT. It yields the protein CASSLSRADTEAFF.

This chain uses TRBV6-5 with TRBJ2-7, with 9 bases aligning to TRBD2. The CDR3 sequence is 14 residues long. In germline, CDR1 is MNHEY, CDR2 SVGAGI. The V gene end was trimmed by 8 bases and the J gene end by 5 bases; junction bases not matched to a gene: 10. The CDR3: CASGWLAGSNEQYF. In DNA, the CDR3 is TGTGCCAGCGGTTGGCTAGCGGGGTCCAACGAGCAGTACTTC.

The count of this clone is one. This chain links TRBV15 with TRBJ2-7, with D possibly TRBD1 on 5 matching bases. Trimming shortened V by 5 bases and J by 2 bases, and 16 bases separated the two germline ends. CDR3 length: 15 residues. Germline V gives CDR1 LNHNV, CDR2 YYDKDF (reference sequence). This chain's CDR3 is CATSSSRQLPYEQYF. CDR3 in DNA: TGTGCCACCAGCTCAAGTCGACAGCTGCCCTACGAGCAGTACTTC.

This sequence joins TRBV5-6 and TRBJ1-1; no firm D call. This CDR3 region has 12 residues. Germline V lookup: CDR1 SGHDT, CDR2 YYEEEE. Trimming took off 4 bases at V and 4 bases at J, with 8 bases between the two ends. The CDR3 sequence is CASSGFSTEAFF. As DNA, the CDR3 is TGTGCCAGCAGCGGCTTCTCCACTGAAGCTTTCTTT. The variable domain in full, with the rest retrieved from reference TRBV5-6 and TRBJ1-1, is DAGVTQSPTHLIKTRGQQVTLRCSPKSGHDTVSWYQQALGQGPQFIFQYYEEEERQRGNFPDRFSGHQFPNYSSELNVNALLLGDSALYLCASSGFSTEAFFGQGTRLTVV.

This chain links TRBV27 with TRBJ2-2; D is uncertain. The V gene lost 3 bases and the J gene lost 6 bases, with 17 bases spanning the gap. The CDR3 spans 16 residues. Germline CDR1 is MNHEY and CDR2 is SMNVEV (reference sequence). The CDR3 DNA follows: TGTGCCAGCAGTTTCACGTTTACGCCGGTCTCCGGGGAGCTGTTTTTT. This sequence encodes CASSFTFTPVSGELFF.

This clone was counted only a few times. V and J are TRBV9 and TRBJ1-3; no clear D gene. V lost 3 bases and J 0 bases, leaving 7 bases between the germline ends. Germline CDR1 reads SGDLS; CDR2 reads YYNGEE. CDR3 length: 14 residues. The CDR3 loop reads CASSAGDSGNTIYF. Here the CDR3 DNA reads TGTGCCAGCAGCGCCGGGGACTCTGGAAACACCATATATTTT. The full variable domain, completed using reference TRBV9 and TRBJ1-3, is DSGVTQTPKHLITATGQRVTLRCSPRSGDLSVYWYQQSLDQGLQFLIQYYNGEERAKGNILERFSAQQFPDLHSELNLSSLELGDSALYFCASSAGDSGNTIYFGEGSWLTVV.

V and J are TRBV5-4 and TRBJ2-7; unclear D gene. V was clipped by 4 bases and J by 2 bases, with 13 bases between them. The germline gives CDR1 SGHNT, CDR2 YYREEE (reference sequence). The CDR3 sequence is 14 residues long. This CDR3 reads CASSVKTTPYEQYF. The CDR3 nucleotides are TGTGCCAGCAGCGTAAAGACAACGCCCTACGAGCAGTACTTC.

The rearrangement joins TRBV5-6 to TRBJ2-1; 12 bases align to TRBD2. The ends lost 4 bases at V and 9 bases at J; junction bases unmatched: 17. The CDR3 consists of 18 residues. Looked up from germline, CDR1 is SGHDT and CDR2 is YYEEEE. CDR3 DNA: TGTGCCAGCAGCCTATCCCCCCTAGCGGGGGGGCCCTTTGGTGAGCAGTTCTTC. It codes for CASSLSPLAGGPFGEQFF. The entire variable domain, with the rest obtained from reference TRBV5-6 and TRBJ2-1, is as follows: DAGVTQSPTHLIKTRGQQVTLRCSPKSGHDTVSWYQQALGQGPQFIFQYYEEEERQRGNFPDRFSGHQFPNYSSELNVNALLLGDSALYLCASSLSPLAGGPFGEQFFGPGTRLTVL.

The chain carries TRBV4-1 and TRBJ2-7; 7 nucleotides line up with TRBD2. Germline values: CDR1 MGHRA, CDR2 YSYEKL. The CDR3 is made up of 17 amino acids. V lost 0 bases and J lost 1; bases outside the gene matches: 9. The CDR3 reads CASSQERGGPLSYEQYF. The CDR3 DNA sequence: TGCGCCAGCAGCCAAGAAAGGGGAGGGCCACTTTCCTACGAGCAGTACTTC.

The rearrangement joins TRBV2 to TRBJ2-5, with D perhaps TRBD1 (6 bases). V shed 4 bases and J shed 1 base, with 7 bases lying between them. This CDR3 has 13 amino acids. The germline V gene encodes CDR1 SNHLY and CDR2 FYNNEI. CDR3 loop: CASSGTVQETQYF. The CDR3 DNA is TGTGCCAGCAGTGGGACAGTCCAAGAGACCCAGTACTTC.

This sequence joins TRBV7-8 and TRBJ2-1; 8 bases are shared with TRBD2. CDR3 size: 17 residues. Germline lookup yields CDR1 SGHVS and CDR2 FQNEAQ. V lost 0 bases to trimming and J lost 2 bases; unmatched junction nucleotides: 6. CDR3 protein: CASSLALAGGAYNEQFF. CDR3 sequence (DNA): TGTGCCAGCAGCTTAGCCCTAGCCGGGGGGGCCTACAATGAGCAGTTCTTC.

This clone is a singleton in its sample. The rearrangement links TRBV2 to TRBJ1-2; 8 bases align to TRBD1. CDR1 is SNHLY, CDR2 FYNNEI, per germline. The CDR3 sequence is 15 residues long. V trimming: 5 bases; J trimming: 8 bases; junction bases outside the gene matches: 13. The CDR3 loop is CASSYTDRGYGGYTF. The CDR3 DNA reads as TGTGCCAGCAGTTATACCGACAGGGGTTACGGGGGCTACACCTTC.

The gene calls are TRBV7-2 and TRBJ2-1, with D perhaps TRBD1 (6 bases). The CDR3 runs 15 residues. The V and J ends lost 5 bases and 0 bases respectively, with 11 bases between them. Germline CDR1 SGHTA, CDR2 FQGNSA. The CDR3 loop is CASSRDTYSYNEQFF. The DNA of the CDR3 is TGTGCCAGCAGCAGGGACACATACTCCTACAATGAGCAGTTCTTC.

V gene TRBV19 combines with J gene TRBJ1-5; TRBD1 might be the D (6 bases). Germline assignment: CDR1 LNHDA and CDR2 SQIVND (reference sequence). V dropped 5 bases and J dropped 4 bases, with 15 bases sitting between them. The CDR3 sequence is 15 residues long. The CDR3 DNA reads as TGTGCCAGTAGTCCAACAGGGTCCGGGAATCAGCCCCAGCATTTT. Translating gives CASSPTGSGNQPQHF.

J is TRBJ2-3 and V is TRBV18; 13 bases match TRBD2. This CDR3 is 12 amino acids long. Trimming removed 2 bases from V and 14 bases from J; junction bases left unmatched: 1. Germline V CDR1 and CDR2: KGHSH, LQKENI. CDR3 coding DNA: TGTGCCAGCTCACCAACTAGCGGGGGGGCGTATTTT. Translating it yields CASSPTSGGAYF.

J is TRBJ1-2 and V is TRBV16; 9 bases line up with TRBD1. The CDR3 has 14 residues. Germline CDR1 and CDR2: KGHSY and FQNENV. V was pared by 4 bases and J by 3 bases, with 3 bases of the junction left unmatched. The CDR3 nucleotides read TGTGCCAGCAGCCGCGACAGGGGGGACTATGGCTACACCTTC. Translated: CASSRDRGDYGYTF.

This chain links TRBV2 with TRBJ1-2; a weak D match, TRBD1 (5 bases). V lost 4 bases, J lost 8 bases, and 11 bases lay in between. CDR1 is SNHLY and CDR2 is FYNNEI in the germline V gene. This CDR3 region has 12 residues. CDR3 amino acids: CASSVSRGGYTF. DNA for the CDR3: TGTGCCAGCAGTGTGTCACGGGGGGGCTACACCTTC.

The chain carries TRBV7-9 and TRBJ1-2; 7 nucleotides agree with TRBD1. Trimming took 5 bases from V and 2 from J; bases not matched to a gene: 8. Germline V gene data show CDR1 as SEHNR and CDR2 as FQNEAQ (reference sequence). The CDR3 spans 15 residues. The CDR3 DNA reads TGTGCCAGCAGCCCCCAAATGACAGGGAACTATGGCTACACCTTC. Translation gives CASSPQMTGNYGYTF. Together with reference TRBV7-9 and TRBJ1-2, the CDR3 gives the full variable domain: DTGVSQNPRHKITKRGQNVTFRCDPISEHNRLYWYRQTLGQGPEFLTYFQNEAQLEKSRLLSDRFSAERPKGSFSTLEIQRTEQGDSAMYLCASSPQMTGNYGYTFGSGTRLTVV.

The chain recombines TRBV2 with TRBJ2-3, with TRBD2 matching over 10 bases. CDR3 length equals 15 residues. The junction had 7 bases not matched to a gene; V was cut back by 2 bases and J by 8 bases. Germline values: CDR1 SNHLY, CDR2 FYNNEI. The CDR3 reads CASSERAGGPATQYF. In DNA form, the CDR3 reads TGTGCCAGCAGTGAACGAGCGGGGGGGCCTGCTACGCAGTATTTT.

This chain links TRBV5-1 with TRBJ1-1; 8 bases map to TRBD1. The junction had 8 bases not matched to a gene; V was cut back by 4 bases and J by 6 bases. Germline V CDR1 and CDR2: SGHRS, YFSETQ. This CDR3 is built from 14 residues. CDR3 nucleotide sequence: TGCGCCAGCAGCGTGACAGGGGCTGGGGCTGAAGCTTTCTTT. It specifies CASSVTGAGAEAFF.

In this sample, this clone turned up once. CDR3 in amino acids: CASTEGYQPQHF. The CDR3 nucleotides read TGTGCCAGCACGGAGGGATATCAGCCCCAGCATTTT. The chain has TRBV6-1 and TRBJ1-5; D uncertain. Germline V gives CDR1 MNHNS, CDR2 SASEGT. V was pared by 7 bases and J by 5 bases, with 9 bases between. This CDR3 is built from 12 residues.

The chain uses TRBV4-1 and TRBJ2-7; D remains ambiguous. With 0 bases removed from V and 1 base from J, the gap between germline ends came to 16 bases. Germline loops: CDR1 MGHRA, CDR2 YSYEKL. The CDR3 sequence is 17 residues long. Here the CDR3 DNA reads TGCGCCAGCAGCCAAGATCTACGCGTGGGCCTTTCCTACGAGCAGTACTTC. Translated: CASSQDLRVGLSYEQYF.

The rearrangement joins TRBV27 to TRBJ2-1, with D perhaps matching TRBD1 (5 bases). Trimming took off 7 bases at V and 6 bases at J, with 10 bases between the two ends. CDR1 is MNHEY, CDR2 SMNVEV, per germline (reference sequence). The CDR3 is made up of 12 amino acids. This chain's CDR3 is CASTSGFNEQFF. DNA for the CDR3: TGTGCCAGCACGTCAGGGTTCAATGAGCAGTTCTTC.

The chain links TRBV5-4 to TRBJ1-1; tentative D call: TRBD1 (6 bases). The CDR3 runs to 12 residues. Trimming removed 4 bases from V and 10 bases from J, with 14 bases in between. From germline, CDR1 is SGHNT and CDR2 YYREEE (reference sequence). The CDR3 spells CASSGTGSVAFF. The CDR3, as DNA: TGTGCCAGCAGCGGTACAGGGTCGGTAGCTTTCTTT.

This clone came up a few times. The gene calls are TRBV15 and TRBJ1-2; 10 bases match TRBD1. Germline CDR1 LNHNV, CDR2 YYDKDF (reference sequence). The CDR3 sequence is 16 residues long. V trimming: 3 bases; J trimming: 8 bases; junction bases outside the gene matches: 12. The CDR3 here is CATSRDLAGQGSGYTF. CDR3 nucleotide sequence: TGTGCCACCAGCAGGGACTTGGCGGGACAGGGGTCAGGCTACACCTTC.